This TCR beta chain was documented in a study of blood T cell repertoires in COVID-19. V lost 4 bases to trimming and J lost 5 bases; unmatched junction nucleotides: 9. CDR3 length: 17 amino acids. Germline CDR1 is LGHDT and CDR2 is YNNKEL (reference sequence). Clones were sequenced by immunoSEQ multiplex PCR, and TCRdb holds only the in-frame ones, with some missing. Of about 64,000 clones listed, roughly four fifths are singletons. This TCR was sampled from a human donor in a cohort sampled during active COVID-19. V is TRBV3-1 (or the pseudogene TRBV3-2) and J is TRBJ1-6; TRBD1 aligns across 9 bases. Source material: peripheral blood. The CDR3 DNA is TGTGCCAGCAGCCGCCAACAGGGGGCGCCGAATAATTCACCCCTCCACTTT. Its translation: CASSRQQGAPNNSPLHF.